The T cell receptor beta chain described here comes from a study of T cell clonality in common variable immunodeficiency. Data came from immunoSEQ multiplex PCR; TCRdb stores just in-frame clones and leaves some out. The sample shows some 60,000 clones, none of them appearing just once. This clone was picked up many times. The CDR3 end falls 3 residues outside the read, so it is completed with the germline J gene. Germline V gene lookup returns CDR1 LNHDA and CDR2 SQIVND (reference sequence). The CDR3 spans 11 residues. Sequencing was carried out using peripheral blood mononuclear cells. This rearrangement joins TRBV19 to TRBJ1-1, with unresolved D. This clonotype originated in a person aged 18-70 years in good health. CDR3 DNA (partial): TGTGCCAGTAGTTTCGGGTTCGAA. Amino acids: CASSFGFE. The CDR3 in its entirety is CASSFGFEAFF.